The clone carrying this T cell receptor (beta chain) has ten or more counts. From the RT-PCR reads, TCRdb called clonotypes with MiXCR, one entry per CDR3 protein. The sample shows about 700,000 distinct CDR3 sequences, 12% to 15% of them seen only once. The V and J ends lost 5 bases and 1 base respectively, with 9 bases between them. The CDR3 is 14 residues long. The sequence was obtained from a female donor in good health, serving as a healthy control. Sequences were obtained from memory CD4+ T cells from blood. The chain couples TRBV12-3 or TRBV12-4 to TRBJ2-1, with unresolved D. CDR3 amino acids: CASSSLGSYNEQFF. The CDR3 DNA reads as TGTGCCAGCAGTAGTCTAGGTTCCTACAATGAGCAGTTCTTC.